This T cell receptor (beta chain) was recovered during a study of Ad26.COV2.S vaccination and SARS-CoV-2 variants. Study background: The vaccine Ad26.COV2.S was put into the muscle once, or twice with 56 days between. Regarding the study as a whole: The authors reported substantial breadth in spike-specific CD8+ and CD4+ T cell responses after vaccination.

The repertoire was sequenced with immunoSEQ multiplex PCR; TCRdb's copy has only in-frame clones and lacks some. The sample has about 350,000 clones; approximately 90% are singletons. The treatment denotes: around 19 received Ad26.COV2.S at low or high dose, single or two shots; several received placebo; per-sample allocation not given. The samples were gathered on day 63 after the first injection of vaccine or placebo. Comment on this clone: The antigen is not known.

Sequenced material: peripheral blood, taken in a trial of Ad26.COV2.S vaccine versus placebo. The sequence was obtained from a person between 18 and 60 years old who received the Ad26.COV2.S COVID-19 vaccine or a placebo.

The CDR3, as DNA: TGTGCCAGCAGCGTAGCGGGCCGAACTAATGAAAAACTGTTTTTT. Its translation is CASSVAGRTNEKLFF. This chain connects TRBV9 to TRBJ1-4; D uncertain. Germline V gene data show CDR1 as SGDLS and CDR2 as YYNGEE. The CDR3 extends over 15 amino acids. Trimming cost V 0 bases and J 1 base, with 7 bases left between them.